The 4 T cell receptor beta chains below all came from one sample that was sequenced in a study of cytomegalovirus exposure and HLA in healthy donors. Vbeta (60) and Jbeta (13) primers were used in the PCR. The assay was immunoSEQ multiplex PCR, and TCRdb's table has in-frame clones only and misses some. The sample yields 180,000 or so clones, 65% to 85% seen once. Material: PBMCs. The receptors were gathered from a girl under 18 in good health and CMV-seropositive.

The chain joins TRBV30 to TRBJ2-1, with TRBD2 as a possible D gene (5 bases). Germline CDR1 GTSNPN, CDR2 SVGIG (reference sequence). Trimming shortened V by 0 bases and J by 8 bases, and 11 bases separated the two germline ends. The CDR3 sequence is 13 residues long. CDR3 loop: CAWSVLVVDEQFF. The CDR3 DNA reads TGTGCCTGGAGTGTACTAGTGGTTGATGAGCAGTTCTTC.

The sample holds a few counts of this clone. The rearrangement uses TRBV11-2 and TRBJ2-5; maybe TRBD2 (5 bases). V was trimmed by 7 bases and J by 2 bases, leaving 17 bases between them. Germline CDR1 SGHAT, CDR2 FQNNGV. CDR3 length: 15 residues. The CDR3 nucleotides are TGTGCCAGCACCGTCGGAGGCAGCCGGCAAGAGACCCAGTACTTC. This gives the protein CASTVGGSRQETQYF.

The V gene is TRBV12-5, the J gene TRBJ1-2; 8 bases align to TRBD1. CDR3 length: 16 amino acids. Losses at the gene ends were 5 bases for V and 2 bases for J; bases not matched to a gene: 10. CDR1 and CDR2 from the germline V gene are LGHNT and FRNRAP. The CDR3 bases are TGTGCTAGTGGTCCTGGACAGGGCGCGTCGAACTATGGCTACACCTTC. Amino acid sequence: CASGPGQGASNYGYTF.

This rearrangement joins TRBV5-1 to TRBJ2-3; the D gene is possibly TRBD1 (6 bases). Germline V gives CDR1 SGHRS, CDR2 YFSETQ. Trimming cost V 6 bases and J 0 bases, with 17 bases left between them. The CDR3 consists of 16 residues. The CDR3 DNA reads TGCGCCAGCATGCGACAGGCCTTCTCTAGCACAGATACGCAGTATTTT. This encodes CASMRQAFSSTDTQYF.